The 18 T cell receptor beta chains reported below all come from one sample, sequenced in a study of blood T cells in healthy people across ages. A second PCR of 7 to 11 cycles used a sample-barcoded 5' primer and a J-beta primer mix. TCRdb re-derived calls from the 5' RACE reads in MiXCR, one entry per CDR3 protein. The profile covers some 1,500,000 distinct CDR3 sequences, with approximately 42% appearing a single time and around 4% taken by the ten largest. Input material: blood. The origin of the receptors is a woman between 18 and 30 years old in good health.

The chain recombines TRBV7-9 with TRBJ2-7; D is tentatively TRBD1 or TRBD2 (5 bases each). Trimming left V 6 bases short and J 3 bases short, with 15 bases between. CDR1 is SEHNR, CDR2 FQNEAQ, per germline (reference sequence). CDR3 length: 14 residues. The CDR3 reads CASRSPGPSYEQYF. As DNA, the CDR3 is TGTGCCAGCAGATCACCGGGACCGAGCTACGAGCAGTACTTC.

The J gene is TRBJ1-2, the V gene TRBV7-9; D unclear. Germline-derived CDR1 and CDR2 are SEHNR and FQNEAQ (reference sequence). The germline V and J ends were trimmed by 2 bases and 3 bases, with 19 bases remaining between them. The CDR3 sequence is 17 residues long. CDR3 region: CASSLLRTDHRYYGYTF. CDR3 DNA: TGTGCCAGCAGCTTACTCCGTACGGACCATCGGTACTATGGCTACACCTTC.

J is TRBJ2-3 and V is TRBV6-5; D is ambiguous. Germline V lookup: CDR1 MNHEY, CDR2 SVGAGI. Trimming shortened V by 0 bases and J by 10 bases, and 8 bases separated the two germline ends. The CDR3 covers 12 residues. The CDR3 DNA sequence: TGTGCCAGCAGTTACTCTGGCGTAGCGCAGTATTTT. This translates into CASSYSGVAQYF.

The rearrangement links TRBV21-1 to TRBJ2-2; TRBD1, the table's D call, lacks a check against the DNA. TRBV21-1 is listed as a pseudogene. There are 17 residues in the CDR3. CDR3 in DNA: TGTGCCAGCTCGGGACAGGGTAATCCGTGGAGCACCGGGGAGCTGTTTTTT. This sequence encodes CASSGQGNPWSTGELFF.

This clonotype was detected a few times. The V gene is TRBV6-5, the J gene TRBJ2-4; 7 bases align to TRBD1. The CDR3 length is 15 residues. Germline assignment: CDR1 MNHEY and CDR2 SVGAGI. V gave up 7 bases and J gave up 1 base; unmatched junction bases: 7. In nucleotides, the CDR3 is TGTGCCAGCACCACGACAGGGCTGGCCAAAAACATTCAGTACTTC. This encodes CASTTTGLAKNIQYF.

There are a few counts of this clonotype. V is TRBV3-1 and J is TRBJ2-3; TRBD2 agrees at 10 bases. Germline assignment: CDR1 LGHDT and CDR2 YNNKEL (reference sequence). The V gene end was trimmed by 0 bases and the J gene end by 6 bases; junction bases not matched to a gene: 9. This CDR3 has 17 residues. This CDR3 is CASSQDRSSGSGDTQYF. The CDR3 DNA reads as TGTGCCAGCAGCCAAGACCGATCTAGCGGGAGCGGTGATACGCAGTATTTT.

This clonotype was counted only a few times. The chain is built from TRBV4-3 and TRBJ2-3, with D possibly TRBD2 on 6 matching bases. The ends were cut back, 0 bases at V and 1 base at J, with 11 bases in the middle. The CDR3 runs 16 residues. The germline V gene has CDR1 LGHNA and CDR2 YSLEER. The CDR3 nucleotides are TGCGCCAGCAGCCAAGATGCGCCTAGCGGCACAGATACGCAGTATTTT. This encodes CASSQDAPSGTDTQYF.

V gene TRBV6-5 combines with J gene TRBJ2-3; D remains ambiguous. The CDR3 is 15 residues long. Trimming cost V 5 bases and J 0 bases, with 12 bases left between them. Germline CDR1 is MNHEY and CDR2 is SVGAGI. CDR3 bases: TGTGCCAGCAGTATGACGGACCCTAGCACAGATACGCAGTATTTT. It codes for CASSMTDPSTDTQYF.

This clonotype was seen once. A much larger clone differs by one base, so this may be a read error. This chain uses TRBV20-1 with TRBJ2-5; TRBD2 aligns across 7 bases. CDR1 DFQATT and CDR2 SNEGSKA come from the germline V gene (reference sequence). CDR3 length equals 14 residues. J lost 11 bases, V lost 3 bases, and 15 bases had no gene match. CDR3: CSARMRGSNNEQYF. CDR3 bases: TGCAGTGCTAGGATGCGGGGGTCGAACAATGAGCAGTACTTC.

The chain uses TRBV18 and TRBJ2-3; 11 bases match TRBD2. Trimming took 1 base from V and 3 from J; bases not matched to a gene: 15. Germline CDR1 KGHSH, CDR2 LQKENI. CDR3 length: 20 residues. CDR3 region: CASSPLSSTSGAPLTDTQYF. CDR3 nucleotide sequence: TGTGCCAGCTCACCACTTTCTTCGACTAGCGGGGCGCCTCTTACAGATACGCAGTATTTT.

The V call is TRBV30, the J call TRBJ2-1; no clear D. In germline, CDR1 is GTSNPN, CDR2 SVGIG (reference sequence). V dropped 4 bases and J dropped 1 base, with 5 bases sitting between them. CDR3 size: 12 residues. CDR3: CAWTFSYNEQFF. CDR3 nucleotide sequence: TGTGCCTGGACCTTTTCCTACAATGAGCAGTTCTTC.

This clonotype has a handful of counts. The chain recombines TRBV7-8 with TRBJ2-7; D gene uncertain. The DNA end is more similar to TRBJ2-5, so the J call may be wrong. The CDR3 runs 15 residues. Germline CDR1 reads SGHVS; CDR2 reads FQNEAQ. The CDR3 spells CASSLKTTPEETQYF. The CDR3 region has the DNA TGTGCCAGCAGCTTAAAGACCACTCCTGAAGAGACCCAGTACTTC.

In this sample, this clonotype turned up a few times. This chain connects TRBV5-5 to TRBJ2-1, with TRBD1 matching 7 bases. TRBJ2-7 matches the DNA end more closely, so the J call is doubtful. Germline V gives CDR1 SGHKS, CDR2 YYEKEE (reference sequence). The CDR3 spans 17 residues. In nucleotides, the CDR3 is TGTGCCAGCAGCTTGAAATCCGGGACAGCCTCCTACAATGAGCAGTACTTC. Amino acid sequence: CASSLKSGTASYNEQYF.

This clonotype has a handful of counts. The V call is TRBV4-2, the J call TRBJ2-1, with 11 bases identical to TRBD2. The CDR3 contains 16 residues. The germline V gene has CDR1 LGHNA and CDR2 YNFKEQ. J gave up 8 bases and V 2 bases, and 8 bases lay outside the gene matches. For the CDR3, the DNA is TGTGCCAGCAGCCAAAGAACTAGCGGGAGTATCGATGAGCAGTTCTTC. Translation gives CASSQRTSGSIDEQFF.

The genes are TRBV2 and TRBJ2-2; 9 bases are a match to TRBD1. The CDR3 covers 13 residues. Germline CDR1 reads SNHLY; CDR2 reads FYNNEI. J lost 10 bases, V lost 5 bases, and 5 bases had no gene match. The CDR3 DNA reads as TGTGCCAGCAGTTGGGACAGGGCGGTGGAGCTGTTTTTT. Encoded protein: CASSWDRAVELFF.

This clonotype has a single count. The chain links TRBV7-8 to TRBJ2-3; 8 bases line up with TRBD1. Germline-derived CDR1 and CDR2 are SGHVS and FQNEAQ. V dropped 4 bases and J dropped 2; count of bases not matched to a gene: 11. This CDR3 has 17 amino acids. The DNA of the CDR3 is TGTGCCAGCAGCTCCCGTACCGGGACAGGCAACACAGATACGCAGTATTTT. Its protein is CASSSRTGTGNTDTQYF.

The J gene is TRBJ2-4, the V gene TRBV2; tentatively, D is TRBD2 (6 bases). The DNA end favors TRBJ2-5, so the J call may be wrong. This CDR3 spans 15 amino acids. Germline V lookup: CDR1 SNHLY, CDR2 FYNNEI. DNA of the CDR3: TGTGCCAGCAGTGCGGAGGGGACTGGACAAGAGACCCAGTACTTC. Translated: CASSAEGTGQETQYF.

The chain employs TRBV10-3 and TRBJ1-1; D perhaps matches TRBD1 (6 bases). Trimming shortened V by 3 bases and J by 4 bases, and 12 bases separated the two germline ends. The germline V gene has CDR1 ENHRY and CDR2 SYGVKD. The CDR3 is 14 amino acids. The CDR3 region is CAISDRGRVTEAFF. The CDR3 region has the DNA TGTGCCATCAGTGACAGGGGAAGGGTCACTGAAGCTTTCTTT.